One sample yielded the 32 T cell receptor beta chains listed below, sequenced in a study of shared clonotypes between healthy human individuals. TCRdb's table, derived via immunoSEQ multiplex PCR, lists solely in-frame clones and lacks some. The sample has about 2 million clones; over 85% are singletons. Naive CD8 cells comprised CD45RO-negative, CCR7-positively selected cells, excluding terminally differentiated effector memory CD45RA+ cells. The sample comprised naive CD8+ T cells sorted from blood. These receptor sequences come from a young man in good health.

For this clone: This CDR3 is also generated by other DNA sequences in the sample. V and J are TRBV4-1 and TRBJ2-3; no reliable D call. This CDR3 spans 14 amino acids. The ends were cut back, 0 bases at V and 1 base at J, with 5 bases in the middle. Germline V gives CDR1 MGHRA, CDR2 YSYEKL. This chain's CDR3 is CASSQEPGTDTQYF. The CDR3 DNA reads TGCGCCAGCAGCCAAGAACCGGGCACAGATACGCAGTATTTT.

The chain is built from TRBV4-1 and TRBJ2-2; TRBD2 agrees at 11 bases. V was clipped by 5 bases and J by 6 bases; unmatched bases: 5. In germline, CDR1 is MGHRA, CDR2 YSYEKL. This CDR3 region has 15 residues. The CDR3: CASSSSGGPAGELFF. CDR3 nucleotides: TGCGCCAGCAGCTCTAGCGGGGGGCCCGCCGGGGAGCTGTTTTTT.

The chain combines TRBV6-5 with TRBJ1-6, with a weak D call TRBD1 (5 bases). This CDR3 spans 14 amino acids. Trimming took off 5 bases at V and 7 bases at J, with 12 bases between the two ends. CDR1 and CDR2 (germline): MNHEY, SVGAGI. The DNA of the CDR3 is TGTGCCAGCAGTGGCCGGGACGGAAATTCACCCCTCCACTTT. Translation: CASSGRDGNSPLHF.

The chain carries TRBV7-9 and TRBJ2-7; possible D gene TRBD1, 5 bases. Looked up from germline, CDR1 is SEHNR and CDR2 is FQNEAQ (reference sequence). CDR3 length: 14 residues. The germline V and J ends were trimmed by 2 bases and 6 bases, with 14 bases remaining between them. The CDR3 region is CASSLSQVPLEQYF. CDR3 coding DNA: TGTGCCAGCAGCTTATCACAGGTCCCCCTCGAGCAGTACTTC.

Turning to this clone: The same CDR3 also results from other DNA sequences found in this sample. The rearrangement uses TRBV4-1 and TRBJ2-5, with 11 bases that match TRBD2. Germline assignment: CDR1 MGHRA and CDR2 YSYEKL. The trim removed 4 bases at V and 2 bases at J, leaving 3 bases unmatched. The CDR3 has 15 amino acids. CDR3 coding DNA: TGCGCCAGCAGCCCCTTAGCGGGGGGGCAAGAGACCCAGTACTTC. As protein: CASSPLAGGQETQYF.

The chain couples TRBV15 to TRBJ2-7; D may be TRBD1 or TRBD2 (5 bases each). Trimming cost V 5 bases and J 2 bases, with 13 bases left between them. This CDR3 has 14 residues. Germline V gene lookup returns CDR1 LNHNV and CDR2 YYDKDF (reference sequence). CDR3 residues: CATSERGQTYEQYF. DNA of the CDR3: TGTGCCACCAGCGAGAGGGGTCAGACCTACGAGCAGTACTTC.

About this clone itself: This sample also contains other DNA sequences that code for the same CDR3. V gene TRBV27 combines with J gene TRBJ1-1; no firm D call. This CDR3 is built from 13 residues. Trimming left V 3 bases short and J 1 base short, with 6 bases between. Per germline, CDR1 MNHEY and CDR2 SMNVEV (reference sequence). Here the CDR3 DNA reads TGTGCCAGCAGTTTCCCAGGGAACACTGAAGCTTTCTTT. Protein sequence: CASSFPGNTEAFF.

V is TRBV7-8 and J is TRBJ2-7; D unresolved. This CDR3 spans 15 amino acids. Germline-derived CDR1 and CDR2 are SGHVS and FQNEAQ. Trimming removed 4 bases at V and 2 bases at J, with 15 bases between. The DNA of the CDR3 is TGTGCCAGCAGCTCGATTCAGGCGATTACCTACGAGCAGTACTTC. Translation: CASSSIQAITYEQYF.

This chain links TRBV4-3 with TRBJ2-2; possibly TRBD2 for D (6 bases). This CDR3 comprises 14 residues. V lost 1 base, J lost 6 bases, and 9 bases lay in between. CDR1 and CDR2 from the germline V gene are LGHNA and YSLEER. The CDR3 coding sequence is TGCGCCAGCAGCCAAGGGTGGGAGGCCGGGGAGCTGTTTTTT. It yields the protein CASSQGWEAGELFF.

The V and J genes are TRBV28 and TRBJ2-5; possibly TRBD2 for D (6 bases). This CDR3 is 16 amino acids long. Germline V gene data show CDR1 as MDHEN and CDR2 as SYDVKM. V was cut by 5 bases and J by 4 bases, with 20 bases left in between. Written as DNA, the CDR3 is TGTGCCAGCAGTCCCCCCCCCTCTAGCGATCGAGAGACCCAGTACTTC. This gives the protein CASSPPPSSDRETQYF.

The rearrangement uses TRBV2 and TRBJ1-6; D uncertain. Between the trimmed V and J ends, which lost 1 base and 7 bases, there was a span of 11 bases. The length of the CDR3 is 15 residues. The V gene's germline CDR1 is SNHLY and CDR2 FYNNEI. The CDR3 loop reads CASSEVGPLNSPLHF. For the CDR3, the DNA is TGTGCCAGCAGTGAAGTTGGGCCGCTGAATTCACCCCTCCACTTT.

Points on this clone: Distinct nucleotide sequences in the sample also encode this CDR3. The chain joins TRBV9 to TRBJ2-7; D gene ambiguous. Per the germline V gene, CDR1 is SGDLS and CDR2 is YYNGEE. This CDR3 region has 14 residues. V lost 4 bases and J 1 base, leaving 12 bases between the germline ends. CDR3 in DNA: TGTGCCAGCAGCCCGGGCGGCGGTTCCTACGAGCAGTACTTC. Protein sequence: CASSPGGGSYEQYF.

The chain combines TRBV2 with TRBJ1-2, with D uncertain. The length of the CDR3 is 14 residues. V was pared by 2 bases and J by 8 bases, with 15 bases between. Germline CDR1 SNHLY, CDR2 FYNNEI. The CDR3 spells CASSESPTEEGYTF. Here the CDR3 DNA reads TGTGCCAGCAGTGAAAGCCCCACCGAGGAGGGCTACACCTTC.

This rearrangement joins TRBV11-2 to TRBJ2-1, with D unresolved. Trimming pared 4 bases from V and 2 bases from J, leaving 12 bases between. The CDR3 totals 15 residues. The germline V gene has CDR1 SGHAT and CDR2 FQNNGV. CDR3 protein: CASSYDATAYNEQFF. CDR3 bases: TGTGCCAGCAGCTACGACGCTACCGCCTACAATGAGCAGTTCTTC.

The V call is TRBV27, the J call TRBJ2-1; TRBD1 matches 7 bases. The CDR3 totals 14 residues. CDR1 and CDR2 from the germline V gene are MNHEY and SMNVEV (reference sequence). The trim removed 5 bases at V and 3 bases at J, leaving 4 bases unmatched. The CDR3 loop reads CASSQQGIYNEQFF. The CDR3 DNA reads TGTGCCAGCAGTCAACAGGGGATCTACAATGAGCAGTTCTTC.

The chain carries TRBV27 and TRBJ1-6; 7 nucleotides match TRBD1. The V segment lost 5 bases and the J segment 1 base; nucleotides outside the gene matches: 11. This CDR3 spans 18 amino acids. Looked up from germline, CDR1 is MNHEY and CDR2 is SMNVEV (reference sequence). The CDR3 spells CASSARDPGGSYNSPLHF. Here the CDR3 DNA reads TGTGCCAGCAGTGCTCGGGACCCAGGGGGTTCCTATAATTCACCCCTCCACTTT.

This chain links TRBV11-2 with TRBJ2-2; D gene unclear. This CDR3 contains 16 residues. Germline-derived CDR1 and CDR2 are SGHAT and FQNNGV. Trimming shortened V by 3 bases and J by 1 base, and 12 bases separated the two germline ends. DNA for the CDR3: TGTGCCAGCAGCTTCCCAGCATCGGGGAACACCGGGGAGCTGTTTTTT. Translating gives CASSFPASGNTGELFF.

This chain uses TRBV13 with TRBJ2-1; no definite D call. Germline V gene data show CDR1 as PRHDT and CDR2 as FYEKMQ (reference sequence). The CDR3 is 12 amino acids. Trimming pared 2 bases from V and 9 bases from J, leaving 8 bases between. The CDR3 nucleotides are TGTGCCAGCAGCTTACTGGCAATTGAGCAGTTCTTC. Its translation is CASSLLAIEQFF.

This clone was observed a single time. V is TRBV13 and J is TRBJ2-1, with D possibly matching TRBD1 (6 bases). The ends were cut back, 5 bases at V and 5 bases at J, with 16 bases in the middle. The CDR3 has 15 amino acids. Germline V gene data show CDR1 as PRHDT and CDR2 as FYEKMQ (reference sequence). The CDR3 nucleotides read TGTGCCAGCAGCACCCGACAGGATGCCGACAATGAGCAGTTCTTC. Translation: CASSTRQDADNEQFF.

This clone was found once. The V call is TRBV28, the J call TRBJ2-5, with D tentatively TRBD2 (6 bases). V lost 6 bases and J 2 bases, leaving 13 bases between the germline ends. The CDR3 spans 14 residues. Germline CDR1 reads MDHEN; CDR2 reads SYDVKM. As DNA, the CDR3 is TGTGCCAGCAGACCCGGGACTGATCAAGAGACCCAGTACTTC. Its protein product is CASRPGTDQETQYF. The full variable domain, with the rest looked up from reference TRBV28 and TRBJ2-5, is DVKVTQSSRYLVKRTGEKVFLECVQDMDHENMFWYRQDPGLGLRLIYFSYDVKMKEKGDIPEGYSVSREKKERFSLILESASTNQTSMYLCASRPGTDQETQYFGPGTRLLVL.

V gene TRBV6-5 combines with J gene TRBJ2-2; TRBD2 is a possible D gene (5 bases). Trimming removed 2 bases at V and 0 bases at J, with 10 bases between. The CDR3 totals 16 residues. Germline CDR1 and CDR2: MNHEY and SVGAGI. CDR3: CASSYPSGTNTGELFF. The CDR3 region has the DNA TGTGCCAGCAGTTACCCCTCCGGGACGAACACCGGGGAGCTGTTTTTT.

The rearrangement uses TRBV5-1 and TRBJ1-4; 8 bases fit TRBD1. Trimming took 3 bases from V and 1 from J; bases not matched to a gene: 5. CDR3 length: 16 amino acids. Germline lookup yields CDR1 SGHRS and CDR2 YFSETQ. The CDR3 nucleotides are TGCGCCAGCAGCTCGGAAACAGGGGGAACTAATGAAAAACTGTTTTTT. This translates into CASSSETGGTNEKLFF.

The V and J genes are TRBV15 and TRBJ1-5; D gene unclear. The CDR3 consists of 19 residues. Trimming took 2 bases from V and 0 from J, leaving 20 bases between them. Germline CDR1 reads LNHNV; CDR2 reads YYDKDF (reference sequence). Here the CDR3 DNA reads TGTGCCACCAGCAGAACCCCGACGGACCCGTTATATAGCAATCAGCCCCAGCATTTT. Translated: CATSRTPTDPLYSNQPQHF. Full variable domain (remainder filled in from reference TRBV15 and TRBJ1-5): DAMVIQNPRYQVTQFGKPVTLSCSQTLNHNVMYWYQQKSSQAPKLLFHYYDKDFNNEADTPDNFQSRRPNTSFCFLDIRSPGLGDTAMYLCATSRTPTDPLYSNQPQHFGDGTRLSIL.

The rearrangement joins TRBV7-2 to TRBJ2-7, with 12 bases fitting TRBD2. V lost 0 bases, J lost 2 bases, and 5 bases stayed unmatched. CDR3 length: 17 amino acids. CDR1 is SGHTA, CDR2 FQGNSA, per germline. The CDR3 spells CASSLARGLAGAYEQYF. DNA of the CDR3: TGTGCCAGCAGCTTAGCGCGGGGACTAGCGGGTGCCTACGAGCAGTACTTC.

The rearrangement uses TRBV27 and TRBJ1-5; tentative D call: TRBD1 (6 bases). The germline CDR1 and CDR2 sequences are MNHEY and SMNVEV (reference sequence). The CDR3 loop spans 15 amino acids. Between the trimmed V and J ends, which lost 5 bases and 4 bases, there was a span of 15 bases. This CDR3 reads CASSPQGFGNQPQHF. The CDR3 bases are TGTGCCAGCAGTCCACAGGGTTTCGGGAATCAGCCCCAGCATTTT.

V usage is TRBV6-5 and J usage is TRBJ2-3; no definite D call. Trimming pared 6 bases from V and 2 bases from J, leaving 12 bases between. CDR1 MNHEY and CDR2 SVGAGI come from the germline V gene. The length of the CDR3 is 14 residues. In DNA form, the CDR3 reads TGTGCCAGCAGCCAGTTTGACGACACAGATACGCAGTATTTT. This sequence encodes CASSQFDDTDTQYF.

The chain links TRBV5-6 to TRBJ2-5, with D maybe TRBD2 (5 bases). This CDR3 spans 13 amino acids. Germline CDR1 reads SGHDT; CDR2 reads YYEEEE. Trimming removed 1 base at V and 4 bases at J, with 8 bases between. CDR3 sequence reads: CASSLSGVETQYF. As DNA, the CDR3 is TGTGCCAGCAGCTTGTCCGGGGTAGAGACCCAGTACTTC.

In the case of this clone: Additional DNA sequences in this sample encode the identical CDR3. The genes are TRBV28 and TRBJ1-5; D possibly corresponds to TRBD1 (6 bases). Deletions cut 3 bases from V and 5 bases from J, with 11 bases between. Per the germline V gene, CDR1 is MDHEN and CDR2 is SYDVKM. CDR3 length equals 14 residues. Written as DNA, the CDR3 is TGTGCCAGCAGTTTGGGGGGCGAGGATCAGCCCCAGCATTTT. Its translation: CASSLGGEDQPQHF.

In the case of this clone: Other nucleotide sequences from this sample produce the same CDR3. The chain links TRBV27 to TRBJ2-6; D assignment may be TRBD1 or TRBD2 (5 bases each). V was trimmed by 1 base and J by 2 bases, leaving 6 bases between them. This CDR3 spans 15 amino acids. Germline V gene sequence: CDR1 MNHEY, CDR2 SMNVEV (reference sequence). The CDR3, as DNA: TGTGCCAGCAGTTTATGGGGGACTGGGGCCAACGTCCTGACTTTC. It specifies CASSLWGTGANVLTF.

In the case of this clone: At the DNA level, this CDR3 is encoded by other sequences in the same sample as well. This chain uses TRBV11-2 with TRBJ2-7; no firm D call. The V gene's germline CDR1 is SGHAT and CDR2 FQNNGV. With 5 bases removed from V and 3 bases from J, the gap between germline ends came to 11 bases. There are 13 residues in the CDR3. The CDR3 sequence: CASSPGPNYEQYF. Here the CDR3 DNA reads TGTGCCAGCAGCCCGGGTCCCAACTACGAGCAGTACTTC.

J is TRBJ2-1 and V is TRBV7-8; D not resolved. V dropped 1 base and J dropped 8 bases, with 12 bases sitting between them. There are 14 residues in the CDR3. Germline values: CDR1 SGHVS, CDR2 FQNEAQ. The CDR3 spells CASSLGPLADEQFF. The CDR3 coding sequence is TGTGCCAGCAGCTTAGGTCCCCTCGCGGATGAGCAGTTCTTC. The variable domain in full, with the rest retrieved from reference TRBV7-8 and TRBJ2-1, is GAGVSQSPRYKVAKRGQDVALRCDPISGHVSLFWYQQALGQGPEFLTYFQNEAQLDKSGLPSDRFFAERPEGSVSTLKIQRTQQEDSAVYLCASSLGPLADEQFFGPGTRLTVL.

Regarding this clone: Other DNA sequences in this specimen translate into the identical CDR3. The chain uses TRBV9 and TRBJ2-2; no clear D. This CDR3 spans 14 amino acids. V was pared by 2 bases and J by 2 bases, with 7 bases between. Germline CDR1 and CDR2: SGDLS and YYNGEE. The CDR3 protein is CASSVGPNTGELFF. CDR3 nucleotide sequence: TGTGCCAGCAGCGTCGGACCAAACACCGGGGAGCTGTTTTTT.